The next 7 T cell receptor beta chains were all read from a single sample in a study of T-cell memory formation after mild COVID-19. TCRdb reprocessed the 5' RACE reads with MiXCR, giving one entry per CDR3 protein. Among roughly 450,000 distinct CDR3 sequences listed, 15% to 20% were seen once. Sequenced: PBMCs or a T cell subset sorted from them (not recorded which). The receptors shown here come from an adult woman who had mild COVID-19 (a few samples of this study predate the infection). Cell type and time point are not known.

This clonotype was seen more than once but under ten times. V is TRBV24-1 and J is TRBJ1-5; a weak D match, TRBD1 (6 bases). V was pared by 1 base and J by 5 bases, with 11 bases between. This CDR3 is 15 amino acids long. Germline CDR1 KGHDR, CDR2 SFDVKD. The CDR3 DNA reads TGTGCCACCAGTGATTTCGGGGGGGCCGATCAGCCCCAGCATTTT. This codes for CATSDFGGADQPQHF.

This clonotype was counted between two and nine times. The chain joins TRBV5-1 to TRBJ2-5, with TRBD2 matching 12 bases. The CDR3 totals 17 residues. Trimming at V came to 0 bases and at J to 5 bases, leaving 8 bases not matched to a gene. Germline V lookup: CDR1 SGHRS, CDR2 YFSETQ. The CDR3 loop reads CASSLGTSGALGETQYF. The CDR3 nucleotides are TGCGCCAGCAGCTTGGGGACTAGCGGGGCCCTCGGCGAGACCCAGTACTTC.

Only a few counts were recorded for this clonotype. CDR3: CASSPVPSMMEQYF. DNA of the CDR3: TGTGCCAGCAGCCCGGTCCCTTCGATGATGGAGCAGTACTTC. The chain recombines TRBV12-3 or TRBV12-4 with TRBJ2-7; D not certain. CDR3 length: 14 amino acids. V lost 6 bases to trimming and J lost 7 bases, with 19 bases between them.

V and J are TRBV7-2 and TRBJ2-7, with D perhaps TRBD2 (6 bases). V lost 5 bases, J lost 1 base, and 18 bases lay in between. The germline gives CDR1 SGHTA, CDR2 FQGNSA. This CDR3 has 16 residues. In DNA form, the CDR3 reads TGTGCCAGCAGCCCCGAGGGCGGGACGATTTCCTACGAGCAGTACTTC. It yields the protein CASSPEGGTISYEQYF.

This clonotype occurred a few times. The rearrangement joins TRBV4-1 to TRBJ1-1; D is unresolved. CDR1 and CDR2 from the germline V gene are MGHRA and YSYEKL. The CDR3 consists of 15 residues. V was cut by 3 bases and J by 3 bases, with 14 bases left in between. The CDR3 coding sequence is TGCGCCAGCAGCCAGGTAGGGTCCTCGGACACTGAAGCTTTCTTT. The encoded protein is CASSQVGSSDTEAFF.

The chain employs TRBV5-6 and TRBJ2-7, with D possibly matching TRBD1 (5 bases). The CDR3 loop spans 15 amino acids. Trimming left V 2 bases short and J 1 base short, with 13 bases between. Germline V lookup: CDR1 SGHDT, CDR2 YYEEEE. The DNA for the CDR3 is TGTGCCAGCAGCTTATTTAGGGGCCGGTCCTACGAGCAGTACTTC. The encoded protein is CASSLFRGRSYEQYF.

V and J are TRBV15 and TRBJ2-2, with 7 bases fitting TRBD2. Germline lookup yields CDR1 LNHNV and CDR2 YYDKDF (reference sequence). The trim removed 5 bases at V and 5 bases at J, leaving 11 bases unmatched. This CDR3 has 16 residues. CDR3 DNA: TGTGCCACCAGCCCTCTGGGAGGGTGGGAGACCGGGGAGCTGTTTTTT. Its protein is CATSPLGGWETGELFF.